This record covers a single T cell receptor beta chain. Germline loops: CDR1 LNHNV, CDR2 YYDKDF (reference sequence). The V end was cut by 0 bases, the J end by 0 bases, with 9 bases between. This CDR3 is built from 16 residues. This sample was taken from a study of shared clonotypes between healthy human individuals. The assay ran at deep level. The genomic DNA of each subset was split evenly across several immunoSEQ plates. Sorted-subset replicate PCR reactions contained roughly 200 ng DNA, corresponding to some 29,000 T cell genomes. Sequenced by immunoSEQ multiplex PCR; TCRdb stores in-frame clones only, minus some. The sample carries roughly 2.6 million clones, around 90% recorded once. HIV-negative, healthy adults without recent acute infections or vaccinations were the donors.

V usage is TRBV15 and J usage is TRBJ1-3; D gene unclear. The receptor was isolated from a young man in good health. The source material was naive CD4+ T cells sorted from blood. Stated subset: CD45RA+ positively selected. The CDR3 sequence is CATSRERVLSGNTIYF. CDR3 DNA: TGTGCCACCAGCAGAGAACGAGTCCTCTCTGGAAACACCATATATTTT.